The 26 T cell receptor beta chains presented below share a single source sample, sequenced in a study of blood T cells in healthy people across ages. Alongside a J-beta primer mix, a sample-barcoded 5' primer served in a second PCR lasting roughly 6 to 11 cycles. TCRdb recomputed calls from the 5' RACE reads with MiXCR, one row per CDR3 protein. The sample has fewer than 950,000 distinct CDR3 sequences; roughly 34% are singletons. Sample: blood. The origin of the receptors is a man between 18 and 29 years old in good health.

The V call is TRBV28, the J call TRBJ1-2, with 9 bases aligning to TRBD1. Germline V gene data show CDR1 as MDHEN and CDR2 as SYDVKM. The CDR3 has 13 amino acids. V lost 5 bases and J lost 8; bases outside the gene matches: 6. The CDR3 bases are TGTGCCAGCAGTCCGGACAGGGGAGGCGGCTACACCTTC. Translation gives CASSPDRGGGYTF.

The chain couples TRBV2 to TRBJ1-2, with D perhaps TRBD1 (5 bases). The CDR3 loop spans 15 amino acids. Germline V gene lookup returns CDR1 SNHLY and CDR2 FYNNEI. V lost 5 bases and J lost 2, with 15 bases in between. DNA of the CDR3: TGTGCCAGCAGTAAATCGGGGGTTGAAAACTATGGCTACACCTTC. The encoded protein is CASSKSGVENYGYTF.

The V call is TRBV11-1, the J call TRBJ1-6; D is unclear. Germline CDR1 SGHAT, CDR2 FQDESV (reference sequence). This CDR3 contains 12 residues. With 5 bases removed from V and 5 bases from J, the gap between germline ends came to 4 bases. The CDR3 reads CASSADNSPLHF. In DNA, the CDR3 is TGTGCCAGCAGCGCGGATAATTCACCCCTCCACTTT.

This rearrangement joins TRBV6-1 to TRBJ2-7; 12 positions match TRBD2. The ends lost 6 bases at V and 0 bases at J; junction bases unmatched: 9. CDR3 length equals 17 residues. CDR1 is MNHNS, CDR2 SASEGT, per germline. The CDR3 sequence: CASSRLRTSGASYEQYF. DNA for the CDR3: TGTGCCAGCAGCCGATTGAGGACTAGCGGGGCCTCCTACGAGCAGTACTTC.

This clonotype has ten or more counts. CDR3 nucleotide sequence: TGCGCCAGCAGCCAAGGAGGCGGGGTAAGATACAATGAGCAGTTCTTC. Translating it yields CASSQGGGVRYNEQFF. This chain links TRBV4-3 with TRBJ2-1; perhaps TRBD2 as D (6 bases). CDR3 length: 16 residues. Trimming took off 1 base at V and 4 bases at J, with 14 bases between the two ends. Per germline, CDR1 LGHNA and CDR2 YSLEER.

This clonotype occurred many times. V and J are TRBV20-1 and TRBJ1-1; 10 nucleotides agree with TRBD1. Losses at the gene ends were 4 bases for V and 4 bases for J; bases not matched to a gene: 12. This CDR3 spans 16 amino acids. The V gene's germline CDR1 is DFQATT and CDR2 SNEGSKA (reference sequence). The CDR3 reads CSATPGTGDSFTEAFF. The CDR3 coding sequence is TGCAGTGCTACCCCCGGGACAGGGGATTCGTTCACTGAAGCTTTCTTT.

The V call is TRBV12-3 or TRBV12-4, the J call TRBJ1-1; D gene ambiguous. Trimming took 3 bases from V and 2 from J, leaving 10 bases between them. This CDR3 region has 14 residues. CDR3 amino acids: CASSFRTDNTEAFF. CDR3 bases: TGTGCCAGCAGTTTCCGGACGGACAACACTGAAGCTTTCTTT.

This clonotype was seen a handful of times. J is TRBJ2-5 and V is TRBV7-2; 10 positions match TRBD2. Looked up from germline, CDR1 is SGHTA and CDR2 is FQGNSA. This CDR3 comprises 17 residues. The junction had 6 bases not matched to a gene; V was cut back by 1 base and J by 1 base. The CDR3 reads CASSLGSSGGIQETQYF. CDR3 bases: TGTGCCAGCAGCTTAGGCTCTAGCGGGGGAATCCAAGAGACCCAGTACTTC.

This clonotype has more than one count but fewer than ten. V and J are TRBV7-9 and TRBJ2-5, with a weak D call TRBD1 (6 bases). With 5 bases removed from V and 4 bases from J, the gap between germline ends came to 11 bases. CDR3 length: 13 residues. Germline CDR1 SEHNR, CDR2 FQNEAQ (reference sequence). CDR3 protein: CASSGDTLETQYF. DNA of the CDR3: TGTGCCAGCAGCGGGGACACCCTAGAGACCCAGTACTTC.

This clonotype turned up a few times. The rearrangement uses TRBV7-2 and TRBJ2-3; the match to TRBD2 covers 7 bases. There are 16 residues in the CDR3. The V gene end was trimmed by 5 bases and the J gene end by 2 bases; junction bases not matched to a gene: 10. In germline, CDR1 is SGHTA, CDR2 FQGNSA. CDR3 sequence (DNA): TGTGCCAGCAGCGTCATAGCGGGCCACGACACAGATACGCAGTATTTT. It translates to CASSVIAGHDTDTQYF.

This clonotype turned up a few times. The chain couples TRBV7-8 to TRBJ2-2; 7 nucleotides match TRBD2. V trimming: 2 bases; J trimming: 6 bases; junction bases outside the gene matches: 9. Germline V gives CDR1 SGHVS, CDR2 FQNEAQ. This CDR3 comprises 16 residues. The CDR3 nucleotides read TGTGCCAGCAGCTTAATCGGGGGGTCCCTTCCCGGGGAGCTGTTTTTT. The encoded protein is CASSLIGGSLPGELFF.

J is TRBJ1-5 and V is TRBV6-2 or TRBV6-3; no firm D call. This CDR3 region has 13 residues. The germline gives CDR1 MNHEY, CDR2 SVGEGT. V lost 6 bases and J 8 bases, leaving 14 bases between the germline ends. The CDR3 DNA sequence: TGTGCCAGCAGGATCCTAGCAATGGAGCCCCAGCATTTT. The encoded protein is CASRILAMEPQHF.

This clonotype appeared a few times. For the CDR3, the DNA is TGTGCCAGCAGTCGACAGGGGTCCACCGGGGAGCTGTTTTTT. This sequence encodes CASSRQGSTGELFF. This rearrangement joins TRBV12-3 or TRBV12-4 to TRBJ2-2, with 8 bases matching TRBD1. The V gene end was trimmed by 5 bases and the J gene end by 4 bases; junction bases not matched to a gene: 3. The CDR3 runs 14 residues.

V is TRBV12-3 or TRBV12-4 and J is TRBJ2-2, with D unclear. Trimming removed 7 bases at V and 6 bases at J, with 18 bases between. This CDR3 region has 15 residues. The CDR3 here is CASTLKGLTAGELFF. The CDR3 bases are TGTGCCAGCACTCTTAAAGGGCTGACGGCCGGGGAGCTGTTTTTT.

Concerning this clonotype: The junction departs from the called germline gene at one end, perhaps through a read error. This chain uses TRBV12-3 or TRBV12-4 with TRBJ1-5; maybe TRBD1 (6 bases). The CDR3 length is 16 residues. This CDR3 reads CASSLGGKVGNQPQHF. Written as DNA, the CDR3 is TGTGCCAGCAGCTTAGGGGGAAAGGTTGGTAATCAGCCCCAGCATTTT.

This clonotype was found many times. The chain has TRBV2 and TRBJ2-3; TRBD1 matches 9 bases. There are 15 residues in the CDR3. The germline gives CDR1 SNHLY, CDR2 FYNNEI. V dropped 5 bases and J dropped 3; count of bases not matched to a gene: 6. The CDR3 DNA is TGTGCCAGCAGTATGGGGACAGGGAGGACAGATACGCAGTATTTT. Translated: CASSMGTGRTDTQYF. The entire variable domain, with the rest obtained from reference TRBV2 and TRBJ2-3, is as follows: EPEVTQTPSHQVTQMGQEVILRCVPISNHLYFYWYRQILGQKVEFLVSFYNNEISEKSEIFDDQFSVERPDGSNFTLKIRSTKLEDSAMYFCASSMGTGRTDTQYFGPGTRLTVL.

Only one count was recorded for this clonotype. The chain recombines TRBV6-4 with TRBJ1-5; 9 bases agree with TRBD1. The CDR3 runs to 19 residues. The V and J ends lost 3 bases and 1 base, in that order; junction bases with no gene match: 13. The germline gives CDR1 MRHNA, CDR2 SNTAGT. CDR3 in DNA: TGTGCCAGCAGTGAATTACAGGGGGCCGACGAAAAAAGCAATCAGCCCCAGCATTTT. It yields the protein CASSELQGADEKSNQPQHF.

This clonotype has only a few counts. The chain uses TRBV4-3 and TRBJ2-1; D is unclear. The CDR3 length is 20 residues. The V and J ends lost 0 bases and 4 bases respectively, with 25 bases between them. In germline, CDR1 is LGHNA, CDR2 YSLEER. The CDR3 sequence is CASSQETPTGQRAIYNEQFF. For the CDR3, the DNA is TGCGCCAGCAGCCAAGAAACCCCAACGGGCCAGCGCGCTATTTACAATGAGCAGTTCTTC.

This clonotype appeared a single time. The chain joins TRBV6-5 to TRBJ1-2, with 7 bases that match TRBD1. Germline V gene lookup returns CDR1 MNHEY and CDR2 SVGAGI. The CDR3 consists of 14 residues. V dropped 2 bases and J dropped 3; count of bases not matched to a gene: 3. The CDR3: CASSYATGYYGYTF. The CDR3 DNA follows: TGTGCCAGCAGTTACGCGACAGGGTACTATGGCTACACCTTC.

This sequence joins TRBV11-2 and TRBJ2-5; D gene ambiguous. With 2 bases removed from V and 5 bases from J, the gap between germline ends came to 12 bases. This CDR3 is built from 14 residues. Germline CDR1 SGHAT, CDR2 FQNNGV. CDR3 nucleotide sequence: TGTGCCAGCAGCTTACATCCCGTTCTCGAGACCCAGTACTTC. Amino acid sequence: CASSLHPVLETQYF.

The chain carries TRBV6-6 and TRBJ1-5, with D maybe TRBD1 (6 bases). The V end was cut by 8 bases, the J end by 5 bases, with 10 bases between. The germline CDR1 and CDR2 sequences are MNHNY and SVGAGI (reference sequence). The CDR3 spans 12 residues. This CDR3 reads CASGTWDQPQHF. CDR3 DNA sequence: TGTGCCAGCGGGACATGGGATCAGCCCCAGCATTTT.

This chain joins TRBV9 and TRBJ1-2, with TRBD1 as a possible D gene (5 bases). The ends were cut back, 10 bases at V and 6 bases at J, with 16 bases in the middle. Germline V gene sequence: CDR1 SGDLS, CDR2 YYNGEE. This CDR3 has 12 amino acids. CDR3 nucleotides: TGTGCCGACAGCTTCAGGGTAGATGGCTACACCTTC. This gives the protein CADSFRVDGYTF.

The chain links TRBV9 to TRBJ2-3; 7 nucleotides line up with TRBD1. CDR3 length: 16 amino acids. Germline V CDR1 and CDR2: SGDLS, YYNGEE. V lost 4 bases to trimming and J lost 2 bases; unmatched junction nucleotides: 10. CDR3 in amino acids: CASSPEGQMYTDTQYF. The CDR3 DNA follows: TGTGCCAGCAGCCCCGAGGGACAGATGTACACAGATACGCAGTATTTT.

The chain combines TRBV4-3 with TRBJ2-2, with 9 bases matching TRBD2. V shed 8 bases, J shed 4 bases, and the junction held 14 bases outside the gene matches. Germline assignment: CDR1 LGHNA and CDR2 YSLEER. This CDR3 comprises 17 residues. CDR3 coding DNA: TGCGCCAGCGGCCTTAACGCGGGGGGGTTTTTCACCGGGGAGCTGTTTTTT. Protein: CASGLNAGGFFTGELFF.

There are a few counts of this clonotype. The rearrangement links TRBV6-4 to TRBJ2-5, with D unclear. Germline CDR1 and CDR2: MRHNA and SNTAGT. Trimming removed 0 bases at V and 5 bases at J, with 10 bases between. The CDR3 runs 14 residues. In DNA form, the CDR3 reads TGTGCCAGCAGTGACTCGGCTTTAGGGGAGACCCAGTACTTC. Protein product: CASSDSALGETQYF.

The rearrangement uses TRBV7-9 and TRBJ1-1; 7 positions match TRBD1. This CDR3 is 14 amino acids long. Germline V gene data show CDR1 as SEHNR and CDR2 as FQNEAQ (reference sequence). The V segment lost 5 bases and the J segment 3 bases; nucleotides outside the gene matches: 6. The CDR3 protein is CASSQYRGDTEAFF. As DNA, the CDR3 is TGTGCCAGCAGCCAGTACAGGGGAGACACTGAAGCTTTCTTT.